Below, 21 T cell receptor beta chains from the same sample are listed, as sequenced in a study of Graves' ophthalmopathy and Graves' hyperthyroidism. The authors amplified TCR beta CDR3 regions, and they did so from RNA transcripts for repertoire sequencing. HTBI primers served in a first-round RT-PCR, which a second-round multiplex PCR followed. TCRdb recomputed calls from the multiplex PCR reads with MiXCR, one row per CDR3 protein. The sample shows approximately 160,000 distinct CDR3 sequences, 35% to 50% of them seen only once. Sequencing was performed on peripheral blood. All receptors come from a man aged 25 to 45 with Graves' ophthalmopathy.

There are many counts of this clonotype. J is TRBJ2-7 and V is TRBV12-3 or TRBV12-4; no definite D call. This CDR3 comprises 12 residues. Trimming cost V 8 bases and J 0 bases, with 8 bases left between them. The CDR3, as DNA: TGTGCCAGCGTGTCTGACTCCTACGAGCAGTACTTC. As protein: CASVSDSYEQYF.

The chain employs TRBV20-1 and TRBJ2-5; the D gene could be TRBD1 or TRBD2 (6 bases each). Germline V gene sequence: CDR1 DFQATT, CDR2 SNEGSKA (reference sequence). The V gene lost 6 bases and the J gene lost 5 bases, with 19 bases spanning the gap. The CDR3 extends over 14 amino acids. The CDR3 spells CSAGEARGGETQYF. Written as DNA, the CDR3 is TGCAGTGCCGGGGAGGCCAGAGGGGGGGAGACCCAGTACTTC.

V is TRBV6-1 and J is TRBJ2-7; 10 bases align to TRBD2. The CDR3 totals 14 residues. Per germline, CDR1 MNHNS and CDR2 SASEGT. V shed 7 bases, J shed 4 bases, and the junction held 7 bases outside the gene matches. The CDR3 DNA is TGTGCCAGCATGAAAGCGGGAGGGCGATACGAGCAGTACTTC. Amino acid sequence: CASMKAGGRYEQYF.

This clonotype was observed at least ten times. J is TRBJ1-1 and V is TRBV6-2 or TRBV6-3; no firm D call. This CDR3 is built from 12 residues. Between the trimmed V and J ends, which lost 7 bases and 6 bases, there was a span of 12 bases. The germline V gene encodes CDR1 MNHEY and CDR2 SVGEGT. DNA for the CDR3: TGTGCCAGCAAGACCCTAGGACCTGAAGCTTTCTTT. It codes for CASKTLGPEAFF.

This clonotype was counted at least ten times. The J gene is TRBJ2-7, the V gene TRBV6-6, with D maybe TRBD2 (6 bases). V was clipped by 10 bases and J by 5 bases, with 18 bases between them. The CDR3 totals 13 residues. The germline V gene has CDR1 MNHNY and CDR2 SVGAGI (reference sequence). The CDR3 loop reads CAIGDSLGDEQYF. CDR3 DNA: TGTGCCATAGGGGACTCATTAGGGGACGAGCAGTACTTC.

This clonotype was counted at least ten times. The CDR3 DNA sequence: TGTGCCACCAGTGATTCGAGGGGCGAGACCCAGTACTTC. This gives the protein CATSDSRGETQYF. The rearrangement uses TRBV24-1 and TRBJ2-5; the D call may be TRBD1 or TRBD2 (5 bases each). The CDR3 is 13 residues long. Per germline, CDR1 KGHDR and CDR2 SFDVKD. Trimming stripped 2 bases from V and 5 bases from J, with 8 bases between.

To note about this clonotype: Germline and junction disagree at one end, which may indicate a read error. V is TRBV12-3 or TRBV12-4 and J is TRBJ2-7, with no clear D. The CDR3 spans 13 residues. CDR3 sequence: CASSLAQRGEANF. Written as DNA, the CDR3 is TGTGCCAGCAGTTTAGCGCAGCGTGGAGAGGCGAACTTC.

Many counts were recorded for this clonotype. One junction end disagrees with the germline gene, perhaps due to a read error. The CDR3 loop reads CATSDGQGLWNQPQHF. The CDR3 DNA sequence: TGCGCCACCAGTGATGGACAGGGGCTGTGGAATCAGCCCCAGCATTTT. The V call is TRBV24-1, the J call TRBJ1-5; TRBD1 agrees at 9 bases. This CDR3 is built from 16 residues. Germline V gene data show CDR1 as KGHDR and CDR2 as SFDVKD.

The table lists this clonotype with many counts. The chain joins TRBV4-2 to TRBJ1-2, with 10 bases aligning to TRBD1. The CDR3 contains 15 residues. The germline V gene has CDR1 LGHNA and CDR2 YNFKEQ. V trimming: 0 bases; J trimming: 8 bases; junction bases outside the gene matches: 6. The chain's CDR3 is CASSQDRTGGFGYTF. The CDR3 nucleotides read TGTGCCAGCAGCCAAGATAGGACAGGGGGATTCGGCTACACCTTC.

The sample holds many counts of this clonotype. The V and J genes are TRBV24-1 and TRBJ2-2; 9 nucleotides line up with TRBD2. Germline trimming cut 8 bases from V and 4 bases from J; bases unmatched to any gene: 4. This CDR3 has 14 residues. The germline gives CDR1 KGHDR, CDR2 SFDVKD. The CDR3 here is CATTSGRSTGELFF. The CDR3 DNA follows: TGTGCCACCACCAGCGGGAGGAGCACCGGGGAGCTGTTTTTT.

V and J are TRBV6-1 and TRBJ1-1; weak D call: TRBD1 (6 bases). Trimming took off 5 bases at V and 1 base at J, with 11 bases between the two ends. The CDR3 is made up of 14 amino acids. The germline CDR1 and CDR2 sequences are MNHNS and SASEGT. The CDR3 DNA sequence: TGTGCCAGCAGTAGGAGGGGGGAGAACACTGAAGCTTTCTTT. Encoded protein: CASSRRGENTEAFF.

The sample holds a few counts of this clonotype. The V and J genes are TRBV12-3 or TRBV12-4 and TRBJ1-1, with D maybe TRBD1 (5 bases). The CDR3 loop spans 12 amino acids. Trimming removed 6 bases from V and 7 bases from J, with 12 bases in between. The CDR3 nucleotides read TGTGCCAGCAGACGTCATGACAGTGAAGCTTTCTTT. The encoded protein is CASRRHDSEAFF.

The rearrangement joins TRBV12-3 or TRBV12-4 to TRBJ1-6; 7 nucleotides line up with TRBD1. Losses at the gene ends were 6 bases for V and 4 bases for J; bases not matched to a gene: 3. The CDR3 runs 14 residues. CDR3 in amino acids: CASRMGQYNSPLHF. The CDR3 nucleotides read TGTGCCAGCAGGATGGGACAGTATAATTCACCCCTCCACTTT.

The chain links TRBV15 to TRBJ2-5, with 8 nucleotides matching TRBD1. The germline V gene has CDR1 LNHNV and CDR2 YYDKDF (reference sequence). The CDR3 consists of 14 residues. V gave up 3 bases and J gave up 1 base; unmatched junction bases: 1. CDR3 nucleotides: TGTGCCACCAGCAGGGACAGGGTCCAAGAGACCCAGTACTTC. Translation: CATSRDRVQETQYF.

This clonotype was seen ten or more times. The chain links TRBV6-2 or TRBV6-3 to TRBJ1-1; TRBD1 aligns across 9 bases. V gave up 3 bases and J gave up 5 bases; unmatched junction bases: 7. CDR3 length: 15 amino acids. Germline assignment: CDR1 MNHEY and CDR2 SVGEGT. CDR3 amino acids: CASSYHRGRRTEAFF. Written as DNA, the CDR3 is TGTGCCAGCAGTTATCACAGGGGGCGTCGGACTGAAGCTTTCTTT.

This clonotype has a count of ten or more. This chain links TRBV5-1 with TRBJ1-6; no definite D call. V was shortened by 0 bases and J by 5 bases, with 12 bases between the two germline ends. This CDR3 comprises 16 residues. The germline V gene has CDR1 SGHRS and CDR2 YFSETQ. CDR3 sequence reads: CASSLAEVRHNSPLHF. The CDR3 DNA is TGCGCCAGCAGCTTGGCCGAGGTCCGCCATAATTCACCCCTCCACTTT.

The table lists this clonotype with many counts. An end of the junction does not agree with germline; a read error may underlie this. V gene TRBV5-1 combines with J gene TRBJ2-5, with 11 bases lining up with TRBD1. CDR3 length equals 16 residues. The germline V gene has CDR1 SGHRS and CDR2 YFSETQ. CDR3 residues: CASRLGDRGYQETQYF. CDR3 DNA: TGCGCCAGCAGATTGGGGGACAGGGGGTACCAAGAGACCCAGTACTTC.

This clonotype was seen many times. The rearrangement uses TRBV6-1 and TRBJ2-2, with D tentatively TRBD2 (6 bases). CDR1 MNHNS and CDR2 SASEGT come from the germline V gene. The V and J ends lost 1 base and 3 bases respectively, with 6 bases between them. CDR3 length: 14 amino acids. The CDR3 sequence is CASSEGLDTGELFF. In DNA form, the CDR3 reads TGTGCCAGCAGTGAAGGACTAGACACCGGGGAGCTGTTTTTT.

J is TRBJ1-5 and V is TRBV20-1; D not certain. V was cut by 0 bases and J by 6 bases, with 12 bases left in between. This CDR3 comprises 14 residues. CDR1 is DFQATT, CDR2 SNEGSKA, per germline (reference sequence). The DNA of the CDR3 is TGCAGTGCTAGAGAGCCTGGTTCGGGTCAGCCCCAGCATTTT. Amino acids: CSAREPGSGQPQHF.

The table lists this clonotype with many counts. The chain combines TRBV6-2 or TRBV6-3 with TRBJ2-7; the D is unclear. Germline-derived CDR1 and CDR2 are MNHEY and SVGEGT. The V end lost 0 bases, the J end lost 5 bases, and 5 bases lay between the germline ends. This CDR3 has 12 residues. The CDR3 spells CASSYSKDEQYF. CDR3 coding DNA: TGTGCCAGCAGTTACTCGAAAGACGAGCAGTACTTC.

The chain couples TRBV6-5 to TRBJ1-6, with D possibly being TRBD1 (5 bases). The CDR3 spans 16 residues. Trimming cost V 0 bases and J 9 bases, with 15 bases left between them. The germline CDR1 and CDR2 sequences are MNHEY and SVGAGI. CDR3 in amino acids: CASSYSLQGGISPLHF. The CDR3 DNA reads TGTGCCAGCAGTTACTCGCTCCAGGGCGGGATTTCACCCCTCCACTTT.